This TCR beta chain is from a study of T cells in Graves' hyperthyroidism and ophthalmopathy. Germline CDR1 and CDR2: SGHRS and YFSETQ. V lost 3 bases, J lost 4 bases, and 17 bases lay in between. CDR3 length: 15 amino acids. As to this clonotype: Its antigen is as yet unknown.

Clinical symptoms, serum thyroxine and TRAb, thyroid ultrasound and orbital computed tomography were used for the diagnoses. Amplification of TCR beta CDR3 regions was performed using RNA transcripts as template. First-round RT-PCR of the TCR CDR3 relied on the HTBI primer set. From the multiplex PCR reads, TCRdb called clonotypes with MiXCR, one entry per CDR3 protein. The data hold roughly 720,000 distinct CDR3 sequences, with around 15% observed a single time. Whole-study results and caveats: Blood also held most thyroid clonotypes expanded beyond 0.001. Progression to ophthalmopathy was predicted a median of 6.5 months early.

The specimen sequenced was blood. The chain links TRBV5-1 to TRBJ2-7; D might be TRBD2 (5 bases). The clonotype comes from a man aged 50 to 60 with Graves' hyperthyroidism. CDR3 bases: TGCGCCAGCAGCTGGGAGACGGGTTTGGGTTACGAGCAGTACTTC. Encoded protein: CASSWETGLGYEQYF.